This passage covers 26 T cell receptor beta chains from one sample sequenced in a study of T cell changes during pregnancy in multiple sclerosis. Method: immunoSEQ multiplex PCR; TCRdb's copy keeps in-frame clones and lacks some. This sample has more than 90,000 clones, with approximately 92% found just once. Sequencing used peripheral blood, obtained in the first trimester of pregnancy. The receptors stem from a female donor with multiple sclerosis, enrolled in a pregnancy study.

About this clone itself: The junction departs from the called germline gene at one end, perhaps through a read error. The rearrangement uses TRBV6-4 and TRBJ1-2, with a possible D match to TRBD1 (5 bases). The CDR3 spans 15 residues. Looked up from germline, CDR1 is MRHNA and CDR2 is SNTAGT. The CDR3 DNA sequence: TGTGCCAGCAGGGACTTTACGTCAGGGTTGCGGGGCTACACCTTC. It encodes CASRDFTSGLRGYTF.

J is TRBJ1-4 and V is TRBV5-1; D unclear. The V and J ends lost 2 bases and 10 bases respectively, with 12 bases between them. Germline V lookup: CDR1 SGHRS, CDR2 YFSETQ. The CDR3 totals 13 residues. The CDR3 bases are TGCGCCAGCAGCTTCGACGAGGCGTCAAAACTGTTTTTT. It is translated as CASSFDEASKLFF.

CDR3 in amino acids: CASSLMEGYTGELFF. Written as DNA, the CDR3 is TGCGCCAGCAGCCTCATGGAGGGGTACACCGGGGAGCTGTTTTTT. The gene calls are TRBV5-1 and TRBJ2-2, with D perhaps TRBD2 (6 bases). Germline values: CDR1 SGHRS, CDR2 YFSETQ. Trimming cost V 4 bases and J 3 bases, with 13 bases left between them. The length of the CDR3 is 15 residues.

As regards this clone: The sample has other DNA sequences that encode this CDR3 too. The chain links TRBV30 to TRBJ1-2, with D possibly TRBD1 on 5 matching bases. Germline loops: CDR1 GTSNPN, CDR2 SVGIG (reference sequence). This CDR3 comprises 10 residues. The germline V and J ends were trimmed by 1 base and 8 bases, with 5 bases remaining between them. The CDR3 nucleotides are TGTGCCTGGAGTGGGGGCGGCTACACCTTC. Translated: CAWSGGGYTF.

This sequence joins TRBV5-1 and TRBJ2-1; the D is unclear. The length of the CDR3 is 12 residues. V lost 4 bases and J lost 6, with 8 bases in between. Germline CDR1 is SGHRS and CDR2 is YFSETQ. The chain's CDR3 is CASSNRVNEQFF. As DNA, the CDR3 is TGCGCCAGCAGCAACAGAGTCAATGAGCAGTTCTTC.

This chain connects TRBV21-1 to TRBJ1-2; TRBD1 is the table's D call and was not checked against the DNA. TRBV21-1 is a pseudogene locus. The CDR3 spans 14 residues. In DNA, the CDR3 is TGTGCCAGCAGCAAAGGCCCAGGGGTTCCTGGCTACACCTTC. This gives the protein CASSKGPGVPGYTF.

The chain carries TRBV19 and TRBJ2-7; TRBD2 matches 7 bases. Germline CDR1 is LNHDA and CDR2 is SQIVND (reference sequence). The CDR3 has 13 residues. Losses at the gene ends were 11 bases for V and 2 bases for J; bases not matched to a gene: 9. CDR3 loop: CAAGDLATYEQYF. The CDR3 DNA follows: TGTGCCGCGGGGGACCTCGCCACCTACGAGCAGTACTTC.

This CDR3 is CASSSGQGGTTQYF. In nucleotides, the CDR3 is TGTGCCAGCAGTTCCGGACAGGGTGGAACGACCCAGTACTTC. The chain links TRBV6-6 to TRBJ2-5; TRBD1 matches 8 bases. The CDR3 sequence is 14 residues long. The ends lost 4 bases at V and 7 bases at J; junction bases unmatched: 8. Looked up from germline, CDR1 is MNHNY and CDR2 is SVGAGI (reference sequence).

J is TRBJ1-3 and V is TRBV19; a possible D gene is TRBD1 (5 bases). CDR3 length: 14 amino acids. Deletions cut 6 bases from V and 1 base from J, with 10 bases between. CDR1 LNHDA and CDR2 SQIVND come from the germline V gene (reference sequence). Written as DNA, the CDR3 is TGTGCCAGTAGAGACAGAGCTTCTGGAAACACCATATATTTT. Its translation is CASRDRASGNTIYF.

The rearrangement joins TRBV25-1 to TRBJ1-2; the D gene is possibly TRBD1 (6 bases). The CDR3 covers 11 residues. V gave up 6 bases and J gave up 7 bases, with 9 bases separating them. The germline V gene has CDR1 MGHDK and CDR2 SYGVNS. The CDR3 sequence is CASSTGFGYTF. CDR3 sequence (DNA): TGTGCCAGCAGCACAGGGTTTGGCTACACCTTC.

V and J are TRBV7-9 and TRBJ2-3; possible D gene TRBD2, 5 bases. This CDR3 is built from 14 residues. Trimming took off 8 bases at V and 2 bases at J, with 14 bases between the two ends. Germline CDR1 and CDR2: SEHNR and FQNEAQ (reference sequence). The DNA of the CDR3 is TGTGCCAGCTTCCCCGGGGAGTACACAGATACGCAGTATTTT. Protein product: CASFPGEYTDTQYF.

The rearrangement joins TRBV27 to TRBJ1-1, with a weak D call TRBD1 (5 bases). CDR3 length: 15 amino acids. Germline CDR1 is MNHEY and CDR2 is SMNVEV (reference sequence). V lost 7 bases and J lost 4, with 19 bases in between. The CDR3 loop is CASTSKAQGFTEAFF. In DNA form, the CDR3 reads TGTGCCAGCACCTCAAAGGCCCAGGGATTCACTGAAGCTTTCTTT.

This rearrangement joins TRBV5-4 to TRBJ2-1; D is undetermined. The CDR3 length is 15 residues. CDR1 is SGHNT, CDR2 YYREEE, per germline (reference sequence). Trimming cost V 0 bases and J 0 bases, with 7 bases left between them. CDR3 sequence: CASSLGPSSYNEQFF. The CDR3 DNA follows: TGTGCCAGCAGCTTGGGTCCCTCCTCCTACAATGAGCAGTTCTTC.

This clone was found once. V is TRBV7-2 and J is TRBJ1-1, with TRBD1 as a possible D gene (6 bases). CDR1 SGHTA and CDR2 FQGNSA come from the germline V gene. Trimming removed 5 bases from V and 5 bases from J, with 15 bases in between. The CDR3 is 14 amino acids. CDR3 bases: TGTGCCAGCAGCGAACAGGGTGGGGGAACTGAAGCTTTCTTT. Its protein is CASSEQGGGTEAFF.

The chain carries TRBV6-1 and TRBJ2-2, with D perhaps TRBD1 (6 bases). CDR1 MNHNS and CDR2 SASEGT come from the germline V gene. V lost 6 bases and J 6 bases, leaving 8 bases between the germline ends. The CDR3 spans 12 residues. CDR3 loop: CASRDSAGELFF. The CDR3 DNA reads as TGTGCCAGCAGGGACAGCGCCGGGGAGCTGTTTTTT.

The chain carries TRBV6-4 and TRBJ2-3, with 16 bases matching TRBD2. The CDR3 contains 16 residues. Germline-derived CDR1 and CDR2 are MRHNA and SNTAGT. The V and J ends lost 3 bases and 4 bases, in that order; junction bases with no gene match: 1. The DNA for the CDR3 is TGTGCCAGCAGTGAGGGACTAGCGGGAGGGCCAGATACGCAGTATTTT. This encodes CASSEGLAGGPDTQYF.

V and J are TRBV7-9 and TRBJ1-1; D call uncertain. CDR3 length: 15 amino acids. The V gene lost 5 bases and the J gene lost 4 bases, with 17 bases spanning the gap. Germline CDR1 SEHNR, CDR2 FQNEAQ (reference sequence). CDR3: CASSQAVGVGTEAFF. Here the CDR3 DNA reads TGTGCCAGCAGCCAGGCGGTGGGAGTGGGCACTGAAGCTTTCTTT.

The chain employs TRBV30 and TRBJ1-4; TRBD1 agrees at 9 bases. Germline V gene sequence: CDR1 GTSNPN, CDR2 SVGIG (reference sequence). With V trimmed by 0 bases and J by 3 bases, 11 bases remained unmatched. The CDR3 totals 18 residues. This CDR3 reads CAWSVLSGQGRANEKLFF. CDR3 DNA: TGTGCCTGGAGTGTCCTTTCCGGACAGGGGAGGGCTAATGAAAAACTGTTTTTT.

This chain uses TRBV5-6 with TRBJ2-7; D is ambiguous. The CDR3 consists of 13 residues. Looked up from germline, CDR1 is SGHDT and CDR2 is YYEEEE. V was clipped by 0 bases and J by 5 bases, with 9 bases between them. The CDR3 reads CASSLGFSDEQYF. The CDR3, as DNA: TGTGCCAGCAGCTTGGGGTTCAGTGACGAGCAGTACTTC.

This rearrangement joins TRBV30 to TRBJ1-2, with 9 bases lining up with TRBD1. V was pared by 5 bases and J by 8 bases, with 12 bases of the junction left unmatched. CDR3 size: 14 residues. From germline, CDR1 is GTSNPN and CDR2 SVGIG (reference sequence). CDR3 nucleotides: TGTGCCTGGGAGACTTCCGGGACAGGGTCCGGCTACACCTTC. This encodes CAWETSGTGSGYTF.

The chain carries TRBV28 and TRBJ2-1, with TRBD2 identical over 8 bases. This CDR3 region has 14 residues. Germline CDR1 is MDHEN and CDR2 is SYDVKM. Losses at the gene ends were 7 bases for V and 9 bases for J; bases not matched to a gene: 11. The CDR3 protein is CASTPPGLESEQFF. DNA for the CDR3: TGTGCCAGCACCCCCCCGGGACTAGAGAGTGAGCAGTTCTTC. Using reference TRBV28 and TRBJ2-1 for the parts outside the CDR3, the full variable domain is DVKVTQSSRYLVKRTGEKVFLECVQDMDHENMFWYRQDPGLGLRLIYFSYDVKMKEKGDIPEGYSVSREKKERFSLILESASTNQTSMYLCASTPPGLESEQFFGPGTRLTVL.

The V gene is TRBV30, the J gene TRBJ1-1; a possible D gene is TRBD1 (5 bases). V lost 1 base, J lost 7 bases, and 13 bases lay in between. CDR3 size: 13 residues. CDR1 and CDR2 from the germline V gene are GTSNPN and SVGIG (reference sequence). The CDR3 sequence is CAWSGLWGDEAFF. The DNA of the CDR3 is TGTGCCTGGAGTGGATTATGGGGGGATGAAGCTTTCTTT.

The chain links TRBV6-4 to TRBJ1-1; TRBD1 aligns across 8 bases. Germline CDR1 reads MRHNA; CDR2 reads SNTAGT. V lost 4 bases, J lost 5 bases, and 9 bases stayed unmatched. The CDR3 contains 15 residues. The CDR3 sequence: CASSASDRVRTEAFF. CDR3 in DNA: TGTGCCAGCAGTGCCTCGGACAGGGTGAGAACTGAAGCTTTCTTT.

The chain couples TRBV7-9 to TRBJ2-7; 8 bases match TRBD2. Losses at the gene ends were 1 base for V and 1 base for J; bases not matched to a gene: 3. From germline, CDR1 is SEHNR and CDR2 FQNEAQ (reference sequence). The CDR3 totals 15 residues. The CDR3 DNA sequence: TGTGCCAGCAGCTTAGAGTCGGGAGGGTCCTACGAGCAGTACTTC. This codes for CASSLESGGSYEQYF.

The CDR3 DNA is TGTGCCAGCAGAGTCTCGGCCGACAGTCCTTCCTCTGGGGCCAACGTCCTGACTTTC. It is translated as CASRVSADSPSSGANVLTF. This chain joins TRBV2 and TRBJ2-6; D might be TRBD1 (5 bases). CDR3 size: 19 residues. The germline V and J ends were trimmed by 6 bases and 0 bases, with 21 bases remaining between them. From germline, CDR1 is SNHLY and CDR2 FYNNEI. Drawing the rest from reference TRBV2 and TRBJ2-6, the complete variable domain is EPEVTQTPSHQVTQMGQEVILRCVPISNHLYFYWYRQILGQKVEFLVSFYNNEISEKSEIFDDQFSVERPDGSNFTLKIRSTKLEDSAMYFCASRVSADSPSSGANVLTFGAGSRLTVL.

The rearrangement uses TRBV18 and TRBJ1-1; a weak D match, TRBD1 (6 bases). The CDR3 sequence is 14 residues long. V lost 0 bases, J lost 7 bases, and 12 bases lay in between. Germline CDR1 and CDR2: KGHSH and LQKENI. CDR3 in DNA: TGTGCCAGCTCACCACCGATACAGGGACGTGAAGCTTTCTTT. Protein sequence: CASSPPIQGREAFF.